A selection of T cell receptor beta chains follows, all from one sample in a study of shared clonotypes between healthy human individuals. Method: immunoSEQ multiplex PCR; TCRdb's copy keeps in-frame clones and lacks some. The table shows some 1,100,000 clones, with around 78% occurring only once. The specimen sequenced was memory CD4+ T cells from PBMCs. The receptor set was obtained from a man between 18 and 35 years old in good health. Some clones in this sample may be carry-over from other donors' samples. CDR3s leave out the opening cysteine and the closing phenylalanine or tryptophan. The order of the fields is clone size, V gene, CDR3 protein. Rows may omit the clone size; those that give it use once, few, many or a size class.

>.|TRBV7-6
ASSPGTRTEAF
>.|TRBV29-1
SVANPDTQY
>.|TRBV5-4
ASSLAGTGRGVEAF
>.|TRBV19
ASSTSAYNSGYT
>.|TRBV27
ASSAWTGSSYEQY
>.|TRBV28
ASRTPSTGEETQY
>.|TRBV19
ASTGTDQETQY
>.|TRBV7-2
ASSLAVYNEQF
>.|TRBV10-3
AISESTGSSGTYNEQF
>once|TRBV2
ASSETAYTGELF
>.|TRBV7-3
ASSLSSAYNEQF
>few|TRBV7-2
ASSPGRETQY
>.|TRBV4-3
ASSQDLNNYGYT
>many|TRBV7-2
ASSLGPVYNQPQH
>.|TRBV5-1
ASSSPPGLAGGLTDTQY
>few|TRBV7-2
ASSQTSGGSYEQY
>.|TRBV5-4
ASSVGQGDEQY
>.|TRBV2
ATRTGTQGGDTQY
>.|TRBV30
AWGRGTGTRGHNEQF
>.|TRBV6-5
ASTLLGDGTDTQY
>.|TRBV4-2
ASSQPITASNNEQF
>.|TRBV5-1
ASSLRPGTNEQF
>.|TRBV12-5
ASKDRGETQY
>.|TRBV5-7
ASSLDMSEAF
>.|TRBV11-2
ASNSLMGTGELF
>.|TRBV28
ASTKLRDSYYGYT
>.|TRBV5-1
ASSSGLAGGQETQY
>few|TRBV6-1
ASSGDRVNQPQH
>.|TRBV18
ASSPLTSGSSEQY
>.|TRBV11-3
ASSPGTYNEQF
>.|TRBV7-2
ASSADRGVTDTQY
>.|TRBV18
ASSTNRDGMVF
>once|TRBV25-1
ASSEPAGPLGCEQY
>.|TRBV18
ASSPPGDGNTIY
>few|TRBV4-3
ASSQDFLAGIPSYNEQF
>few|TRBV7-2
ASSGALAYSYEQY
>.|TRBV7-9
ASSLLWDRFLPTPDTQY
>.|TRBV27
ASSTTGGGNTIY
>.|TRBV11-3
ASSFGQSDEQY
>.|TRBV27
ASSPIFSALPVEKLF
>.|TRBV5-6
ASSPGTVLAYGYT
>.|TRBV1
TSSQVILATVDDYEQY
>.|TRBV5-1
ASSQATDTQY
>.|TRBV2
ASRAEILGNEQF
>.|TRBV7-9
ASSLGWETQY
>.|TRBV7-2
ASSLGGANTGELF
>.|TRBV9
ASSVTGGGSPLH
>.|TRBV25-1
ASSAGQGAYEQY
>.|TRBV5-5
ASILGTGNYGYT
>.|TRBV6-6
ASSYARDGYT
>.|TRBV28
ASSQGTGSSTDTQY
>.|TRBV5-6
ASSPGLATDTQY
>.|TRBV27
ASSFGAGGHYGYT
>.|TRBV19
ASRVGDIQY
>.|TRBV15
ATSVAGDQPQH
>.|TRBV11-3
ASSPGGYQQETQY
>.|TRBV11-2
ASSLDQWSEKLF